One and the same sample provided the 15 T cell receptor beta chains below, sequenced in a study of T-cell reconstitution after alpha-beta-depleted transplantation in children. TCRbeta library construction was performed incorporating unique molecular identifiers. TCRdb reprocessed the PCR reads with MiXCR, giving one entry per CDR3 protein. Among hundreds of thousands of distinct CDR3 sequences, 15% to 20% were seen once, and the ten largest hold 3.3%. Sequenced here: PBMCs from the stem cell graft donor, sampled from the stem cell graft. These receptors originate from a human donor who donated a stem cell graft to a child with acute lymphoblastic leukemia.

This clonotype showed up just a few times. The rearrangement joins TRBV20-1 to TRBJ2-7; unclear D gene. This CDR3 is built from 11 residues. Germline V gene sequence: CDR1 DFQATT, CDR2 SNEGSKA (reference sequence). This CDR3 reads CSLGYSYEQYF. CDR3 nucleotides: TGCAGCCTGGGCTACTCCTACGAGCAGTACTTC.

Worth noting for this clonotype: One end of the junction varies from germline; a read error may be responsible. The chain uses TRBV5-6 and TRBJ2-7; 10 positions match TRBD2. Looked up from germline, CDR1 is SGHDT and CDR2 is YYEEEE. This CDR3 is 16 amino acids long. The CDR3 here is CVSSKLAGWSSYEQYF. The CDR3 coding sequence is TGTGTCAGCAGCAAACTAGCGGGATGGTCCTCCTACGAGCAGTACTTC.

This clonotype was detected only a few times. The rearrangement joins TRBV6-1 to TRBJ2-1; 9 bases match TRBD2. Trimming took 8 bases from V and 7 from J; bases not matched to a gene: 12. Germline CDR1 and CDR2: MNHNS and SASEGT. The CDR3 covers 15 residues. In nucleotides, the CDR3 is TGTGCCAGCGGGCTAGCGGGAAGAGGAAGGAATGAGCAGTTCTTC. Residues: CASGLAGRGRNEQFF.

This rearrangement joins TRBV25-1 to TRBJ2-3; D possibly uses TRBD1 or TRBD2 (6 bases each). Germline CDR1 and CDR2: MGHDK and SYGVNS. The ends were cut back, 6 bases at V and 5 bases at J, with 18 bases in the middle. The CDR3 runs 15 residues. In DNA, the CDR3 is TGTGCCAGCAGGGAGGGGGACGGGCCACAAGATACGCAGTATTTT. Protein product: CASREGDGPQDTQYF.

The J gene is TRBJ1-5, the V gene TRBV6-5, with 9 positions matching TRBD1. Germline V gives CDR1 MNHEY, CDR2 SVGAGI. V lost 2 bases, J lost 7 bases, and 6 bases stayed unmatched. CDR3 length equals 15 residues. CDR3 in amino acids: CASSYGGTGNQPQHF. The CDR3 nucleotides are TGTGCCAGCAGTTACGGAGGGACAGGGAACCAGCCCCAGCATTTT.

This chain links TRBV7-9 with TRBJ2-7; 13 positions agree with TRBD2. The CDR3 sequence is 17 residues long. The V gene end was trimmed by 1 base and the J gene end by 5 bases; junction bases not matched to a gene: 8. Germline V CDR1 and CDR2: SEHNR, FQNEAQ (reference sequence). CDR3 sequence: CASSLGTSGRAANEQYF. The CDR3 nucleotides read TGTGCCAGCAGCTTAGGGACTAGCGGGAGAGCGGCAAACGAGCAGTACTTC.

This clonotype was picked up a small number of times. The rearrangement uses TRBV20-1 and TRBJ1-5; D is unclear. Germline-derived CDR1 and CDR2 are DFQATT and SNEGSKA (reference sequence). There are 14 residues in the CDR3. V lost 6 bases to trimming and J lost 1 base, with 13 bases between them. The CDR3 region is CSAPDTFSNQPQHF. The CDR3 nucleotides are TGCAGTGCCCCTGACACTTTCAGCAATCAGCCCCAGCATTTT.

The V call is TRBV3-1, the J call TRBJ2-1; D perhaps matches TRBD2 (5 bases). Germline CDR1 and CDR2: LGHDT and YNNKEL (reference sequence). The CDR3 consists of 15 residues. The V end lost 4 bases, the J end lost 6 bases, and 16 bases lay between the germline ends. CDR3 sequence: CASSPLVKSSNEQFF. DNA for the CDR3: TGTGCCAGCAGCCCACTAGTTAAAAGTAGCAATGAGCAGTTCTTC.

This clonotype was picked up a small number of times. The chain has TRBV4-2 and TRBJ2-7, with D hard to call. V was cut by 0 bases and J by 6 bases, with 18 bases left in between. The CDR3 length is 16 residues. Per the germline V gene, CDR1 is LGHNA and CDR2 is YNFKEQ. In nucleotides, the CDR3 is TGTGCCAGCAGCCAAGAGGTGAGTCAGGCTGGCGGCGAGCAGTACTTC. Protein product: CASSQEVSQAGGEQYF.

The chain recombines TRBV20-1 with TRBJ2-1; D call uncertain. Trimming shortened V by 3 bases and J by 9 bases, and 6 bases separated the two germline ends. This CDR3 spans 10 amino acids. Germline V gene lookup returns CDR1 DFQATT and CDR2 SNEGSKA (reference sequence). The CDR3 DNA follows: TGCAGTGCTAGTCGTGGTGAGCAGTTCTTC. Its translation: CSASRGEQFF.

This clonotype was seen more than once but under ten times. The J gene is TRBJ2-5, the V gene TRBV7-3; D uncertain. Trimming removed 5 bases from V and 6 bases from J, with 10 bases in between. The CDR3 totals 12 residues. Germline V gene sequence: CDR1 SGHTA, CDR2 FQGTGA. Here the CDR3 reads CASSPDQQTQYF. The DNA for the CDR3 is TGTGCCAGCAGCCCCGATCAACAGACCCAGTACTTC.

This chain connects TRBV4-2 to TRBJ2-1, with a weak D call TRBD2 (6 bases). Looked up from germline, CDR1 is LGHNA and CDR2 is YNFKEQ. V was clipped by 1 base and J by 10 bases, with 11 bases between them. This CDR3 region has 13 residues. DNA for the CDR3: TGTGCCAGCAGCCAAGGGGAGGTACGAGAGCAGTTCTTC. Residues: CASSQGEVREQFF.

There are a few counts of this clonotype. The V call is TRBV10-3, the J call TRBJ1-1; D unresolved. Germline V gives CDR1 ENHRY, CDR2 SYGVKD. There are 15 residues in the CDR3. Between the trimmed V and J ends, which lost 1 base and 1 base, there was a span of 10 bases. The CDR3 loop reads CAISEYLGSNTEAFF. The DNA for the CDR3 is TGTGCCATCAGTGAGTATCTAGGATCGAACACTGAAGCTTTCTTT.

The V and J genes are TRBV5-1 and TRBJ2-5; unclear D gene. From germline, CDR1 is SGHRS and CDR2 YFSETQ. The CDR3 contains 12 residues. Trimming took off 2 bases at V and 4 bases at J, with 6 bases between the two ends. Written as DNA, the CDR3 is TGCGCCAGCAGCTTTCGGACAGAGACCCAGTACTTC. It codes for CASSFRTETQYF.

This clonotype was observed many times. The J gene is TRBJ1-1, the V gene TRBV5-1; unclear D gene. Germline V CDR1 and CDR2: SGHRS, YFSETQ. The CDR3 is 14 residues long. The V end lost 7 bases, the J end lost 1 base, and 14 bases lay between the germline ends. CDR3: CASGPGPGNTEAFF. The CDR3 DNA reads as TGCGCCAGCGGTCCCGGGCCTGGGAACACTGAAGCTTTCTTT.